These 14 T cell receptor beta chains share one sample of origin, sequenced in a study of early T cells in non-severe SARS-CoV-2 infection. TCRdb re-analysed the 5' RACE reads in MiXCR, keeping a single row per CDR3 protein. The sample holds about 84,000 distinct CDR3 sequences, about an eighth seen once. Sequencing was performed on whole blood. All receptors come from an adult who was a healthcare worker with PCR-confirmed SARS-CoV-2 infection or an uninfected control (not recorded which).

A few counts support this clonotype. The chain links TRBV12-3 or TRBV12-4 to TRBJ2-7; no clear D gene. CDR3 length equals 14 residues. V dropped 2 bases and J dropped 5 bases, with 13 bases sitting between them. CDR3 bases: TGTGCCAGCAGTTTATTGGCTAGAAGGAACGAGCAGTACTTC. Translating gives CASSLLARRNEQYF.

There are many counts of this clonotype. The J gene is TRBJ2-3, the V gene TRBV11-3, with 9 nucleotides matching TRBD2. CDR3 length: 16 residues. The V segment lost 3 bases and the J segment 6 bases; nucleotides outside the gene matches: 10. In germline, CDR1 is SGHNT, CDR2 YENEEA. CDR3 sequence (DNA): TGTGCCAGCAGCTTCGGGCTAGCGGGGCATCAGGATACGCAGTATTTT. The encoded protein is CASSFGLAGHQDTQYF.

This clonotype was recorded at least ten times. This chain connects TRBV21-1 to TRBJ2-7; the table names TRBD1, a call not compared with the DNA. TRBV21-1 is classified as a pseudogene. The CDR3 length is 17 residues. In nucleotides, the CDR3 is TGTGCCAGCAGCAAAGAAATAGAACAGGGGTTCGTCTACGAGCAGTACTTC. This codes for CASSKEIEQGFVYEQYF.

The rearrangement joins TRBV27 to TRBJ1-2, with 7 bases that match TRBD1. The CDR3 has 12 amino acids. V lost 8 bases to trimming and J lost 1 base; unmatched junction nucleotides: 1. From germline, CDR1 is MNHEY and CDR2 SMNVEV (reference sequence). The CDR3 loop is CASRDSNYGYTF. The CDR3 DNA reads as TGTGCCAGCCGGGACAGTAACTATGGCTACACCTTC.

In its sample, this clonotype was seen a few times. The chain combines TRBV10-1 with TRBJ2-7; possible D gene TRBD1, 6 bases. Deletions cut 3 bases from V and 4 bases from J, with 7 bases between. The CDR3 has 12 amino acids. Germline CDR1 and CDR2: WNHNN and SYGVQD (reference sequence). The CDR3 spells CASSDQGYEQYF. CDR3 bases: TGCGCCAGCAGTGATCAGGGGTACGAGCAGTACTTC.

Ten or more counts support this clonotype. The J gene is TRBJ2-2, the V gene TRBV7-9; D gene uncertain. This CDR3 region has 16 residues. The V end lost 5 bases, the J end lost 0 bases, and 13 bases lay between the germline ends. Germline V CDR1 and CDR2: SEHNR, FQNEAQ (reference sequence). CDR3 sequence (DNA): TGTGCCAGCAGCCCCACAGAAGCCTCGAACACCGGGGAGCTGTTTTTT. This encodes CASSPTEASNTGELFF.

This clonotype was counted at least ten times. This chain links TRBV11-2 with TRBJ1-1, with TRBD1 identical over 8 bases. The CDR3 totals 15 residues. Germline CDR1 SGHAT, CDR2 FQNNGV. Trimming took 4 bases from V and 1 from J; bases not matched to a gene: 5. CDR3: CASSSAGQGNTEAFF. The DNA for the CDR3 is TGTGCCAGCAGCTCCGCCGGACAGGGGAACACTGAAGCTTTCTTT.

The chain couples TRBV29-1 to TRBJ2-3; D is tentatively TRBD1 or TRBD2 (6 bases each). From germline, CDR1 is SQVTM and CDR2 ANQGSEA. CDR3 size: 16 residues. Deletions cut 2 bases from V and 6 bases from J, with 21 bases between. CDR3 DNA: TGCAGCGTTGAAAGCGGGTCAGGGGAACCTCTGGATACGCAGTATTTT. It codes for CSVESGSGEPLDTQYF.

The chain links TRBV9 to TRBJ2-7; D unclear. V was pared by 0 bases and J by 7 bases, with 11 bases between. Germline V gene lookup returns CDR1 SGDLS and CDR2 YYNGEE. CDR3 length: 13 amino acids. Here the CDR3 reads CASSVGLVAEQYF. The CDR3 DNA sequence: TGTGCCAGCAGCGTAGGGCTAGTGGCGGAGCAGTACTTC.

This clonotype was seen only a few times. The rearrangement uses TRBV12-5 and TRBJ2-2; 7 positions agree with TRBD2. The ends lost 6 bases at V and 6 bases at J; junction bases unmatched: 10. This CDR3 has 15 amino acids. Germline V CDR1 and CDR2: LGHNT, FRNRAP. The CDR3 reads CASGLISGQAGELFF. In DNA, the CDR3 is TGTGCTAGTGGCCTCATTAGCGGGCAGGCCGGGGAGCTGTTTTTT.

This clonotype showed up just a few times. The chain joins TRBV9 to TRBJ1-4; TRBD1 matches at 7 bases. Germline CDR1 and CDR2: SGDLS and YYNGEE. V trimming: 3 bases; J trimming: 8 bases; junction bases outside the gene matches: 7. This CDR3 region has 14 residues. CDR3 DNA: TGTGCCAGCAGCGCTCCGGGACAGAGCGAAAAACTGTTTTTT. Translated, it gives CASSAPGQSEKLFF.

This clonotype was seen a handful of times. The V call is TRBV10-1, the J call TRBJ2-7, with 9 bases lining up with TRBD1. V dropped 6 bases and J dropped 2; count of bases not matched to a gene: 5. This CDR3 has 14 amino acids. Germline loops: CDR1 WNHNN, CDR2 SYGVQD (reference sequence). CDR3 nucleotides: TGCGCCAGCAGCATGGACAGGGGTACCTACGAGCAGTACTTC. As protein: CASSMDRGTYEQYF.

This clonotype has a handful of counts. The chain recombines TRBV9 with TRBJ2-1, with 8 bases fitting TRBD2. The germline gives CDR1 SGDLS, CDR2 YYNGEE. V shed 1 base, J shed 9 bases, and the junction held 15 bases outside the gene matches. CDR3 length: 17 amino acids. CDR3 in DNA: TGTGCCAGCAGCGTACCCACACCGGGTAGCGGGGTGGGTGAGCAGTTCTTC. This translates into CASSVPTPGSGVGEQFF.

The table lists this clonotype with a few counts. The rearrangement uses TRBV7-2 and TRBJ2-1, with 7 bases matching TRBD2. Germline-derived CDR1 and CDR2 are SGHTA and FQGNSA. This CDR3 contains 14 residues. V was pared by 8 bases and J by 8 bases, with 12 bases of the junction left unmatched. This CDR3 is CASGPRAGWDEQFF. CDR3 sequence (DNA): TGTGCCAGCGGCCCCAGAGCGGGGTGGGATGAGCAGTTCTTC.